These T cell receptor beta chains were read from a single sample in a study of blood T cell repertoires in COVID-19. Clones were read by immunoSEQ multiplex PCR, and TCRdb kept only the in-frame ones, dropping some. The sample yields about 130,000 clones, approximately 83% seen once. Sequencing used peripheral blood. The receptors shown here come from an elderly woman with acute or convalescent COVID-19. The CDR3 runs from the conserved cysteine through the conserved F or W. The D gene is left open where the match is weak. The size field is filled for only some rows; it gives once, few, many or a size class.

TRBJ1-2	TRBV2	NA	NA	TGTGCCAGCAGGGGCGGGGGCTATGGCTACACCTTC	CASRGGGYGYTF
TRBJ2-7	TRBV30	TRBD1	NA	TGTGCCTGGAGCCGGACAGGAGGGCAGTACTTC	CAWSRTGGQYF
TRBJ1-1	TRBV7-6	NA	NA	TGTGCCAGCAGCCCGGGGGGAGGGTTGAACACTGAAGCTTTCTTT	CASSPGGGLNTEAFF
TRBJ2-3	TRBV4-3	TRBD2	NA	TGCGCCAGCAGCCAAGACGTGACTAGCGGGGATACGCAGTATTTT	CASSQDVTSGDTQYF
TRBJ2-5	TRBV5-1	TRBD2	once	TGCGCCAGCAGCTTGTCCCCAGCGGGGGAGACCCAGTACTTC	CASSLSPAGETQYF
TRBJ1-1	TRBV5-1	NA	NA	TGCGCCAGCAACAATCCTGGACAGGAAGCTTTCTTT	CASNNPGQEAFF
TRBJ1-1	TRBV7-9	TRBD1	NA	TGTGCCAGCAGCCCGGGACAGGGGTTTCCTGAAGCTTTCTTT	CASSPGQGFPEAFF
TRBJ2-7	TRBV7-8	NA	NA	TGTGCCAGCAGCTTAGCCACATTCTCCTACGAGCAGTACTTC	CASSLATFSYEQYF
TRBJ2-7	TRBV11-2	TRBD1	NA	TGTGCCAGCAGCTTAGATTCAGGACAGGGGCCCTACGAGCAGTACTTC	CASSLDSGQGPYEQYF
TRBJ1-6	TRBV18	NA	NA	TGTGCCAGCTCACTAAACGATCAGTCACCCCTCCACTTT	CASSLNDQSPLHF
TRBJ2-7	TRBV7-2	NA	NA	TGTGCCAGCAGCTTATCCCTAAAGTCCTACGAGCAGTACTTC	CASSLSLKSYEQYF
TRBJ1-1	TRBV5-6	TRBD1	NA	TGTGCCAGCAGACCCGGGACAGGGGTAGGCACTGAAGCTTTCTTT	CASRPGTGVGTEAFF
TRBJ1-2	TRBV19	TRBD1	NA	TGTGCCAGTAGTATCCTCCCGACAGGGAACTATGGCTACACCTTC	CASSILPTGNYGYTF
TRBJ2-2	TRBV7-2	TRBD2	NA	TGTGCCAGCAGCTTAGTGGGGACTATTCCCGGGGACACCGGGGAGCTGTTTTTT	CASSLVGTIPGDTGELFF
TRBJ1-1	TRBV6-5	NA	NA	TGTGCCAGCATCAGGGATGCTATGAACACTGAAGCTTTCTTT	CASIRDAMNTEAFF
TRBJ1-3	TRBV5-4	NA	NA	TGTGCCAGCAGCTTGACAGGCTTCTCTGGAAACACCATATATTTT	CASSLTGFSGNTIYF
TRBJ1-2	TRBV7-8	TRBD1	NA	TGTGCCAGCAGCTTAAGTGGACAGGGGGACTATGGCTACACCTTC	CASSLSGQGDYGYTF
TRBJ2-7	TRBV2	TRBD1	NA	TGTGCCAGCAGTAGACAGGGGGAGGGGGGCGAGCAGTACTTC	CASSRQGEGGEQYF
TRBJ1-1	TRBV7-9	NA	NA	TGTGCCAGCAGCTTAGCTGCCAGGGGAGCTTTCTTT	CASSLAARGAFF
TRBJ2-5	TRBV7-9	TRBD1	NA	TGTGCCAGCAGCTTAGTGACAGGGTCAGGGTCGGAGACCCAGTACTTC	CASSLVTGSGSETQYF
TRBJ1-4	TRBV21-1	NA	NA	TGTGCCAGCAGCCTCAGGGCTCGCCGGCAAAAACTGTTTTTT	CASSLRARRQKLFF
TRBJ2-2	TRBV6-5	TRBD2	NA	TGTGCCAGCAGTTACCAGCGGGGGACGAACACCGGGGAGCTGTTTTTT	CASSYQRGTNTGELFF
TRBJ2-3	TRBV5-1	NA	NA	TGCGCCAGCAGCTTGCTCTTCACAGATACGCAGTATTTT	CASSLLFTDTQYF
TRBJ2-3	TRBV11-2	TRBD1	NA	TGTGCCAGCAGCTTAGCCCGAGACAGGGGTAGCACAGATACGCAGTATTTT	CASSLARDRGSTDTQYF
TRBJ2-7	TRBV18	NA	NA	TGTGCCAGCTCACTTCTGATTCGGGACGAGCAGTACTTC	CASSLLIRDEQYF
TRBJ1-4	TRBV7-2	TRBD1	NA	TGTGCCAGCAGCTACCCTGGGACAGGGGTTCAGTTTCCCCGGGAAAAACTGTTTTTT	CASSYPGTGVQFPREKLFF
TRBJ2-1	TRBV5-4	NA	NA	TGTGCCAGCAGCTTTGCCCCACAGGGTAGCAATGAGCAGTTCTTC	CASSFAPQGSNEQFF
TRBJ1-2	TRBV19	NA	NA	TGTGCCAGTAGGAGCCCCGAGACACGGGGTTCGCGTGGCTACACCTTC	CASRSPETRGSRGYTF
TRBJ1-5	TRBV2	NA	NA	TGTGCCAGCAGGAGCGGTGGAGGGGCTGGCAATCAGCCCCAGCATTTT	CASRSGGGAGNQPQHF
TRBJ2-5	TRBV14	NA	NA	TGTGCCAGCAGCCAAGGGGGGACACAAGAGACCCAGTACTTC	CASSQGGTQETQYF
TRBJ2-3	TRBV5-1	NA	NA	TGCGCCAGCAGCTTGTTGACAGCTTCTAGCACAGATACGCAGTATTTT	CASSLLTASSTDTQYF
TRBJ2-3	TRBV5-1	TRBD2	few	TGCGCCAGCAGCTTTTTAGCGGGGGTCCAAAATACGCAGTATTTT	CASSFLAGVQNTQYF
TRBJ1-2	TRBV2	NA	NA	TGTGCCAGCGTTCGGGGGGACAATAACTATGGCTACACCTTC	CASVRGDNNYGYTF
TRBJ1-2	TRBV7-6	NA	NA	TGTGCCAGCAGCTTGGTGACAGGAAAGAACTATGGCTACACCTTC	CASSLVTGKNYGYTF